These 2 T cell receptor beta chains were sequenced from one sample in a study of blood T cell repertoires in COVID-19 (dated by TCRdb to between 2020 and 2021). Library generation was performed with the immunoSEQ multiplex PCR assay. The clones in this table, taken by TCRdb from immuneACCESS, are in-frame only. Not every clone is retained; where verified, under half of the shortfall comes from an unresolved V gene, and the cause of the rest is unknown. This sample lists more than 95,000 clones; 75% to 85% were detected once. The top ten hold 4% to 5.5% of the sample. Sequenced sample: peripheral blood. Source of these receptors: a man aged 55 to 70 with acute or convalescent COVID-19.

In its sample, this clone ranks as medium-sized (0.01 to 0.1%). The gene calls are TRBV30 and TRBJ2-7; the D gene is possibly TRBD1 (5 bases). V gave up 0 bases and J gave up 3 bases, with 9 bases separating them. This CDR3 comprises 13 residues. Germline CDR1 GTSNPN, CDR2 SVGIG (reference sequence). The CDR3: CAWSVGQGYEQYF. The CDR3 region has the DNA TGTGCCTGGAGTGTAGGCCAGGGCTACGAGCAGTACTTC.

The rearrangement links TRBV29-1 to TRBJ2-7; TRBD1 agrees at 7 bases. CDR3 length: 12 residues. Germline-derived CDR1 and CDR2 are SQVTM and ANQGSEA. V lost 7 bases to trimming and J lost 5 bases; unmatched junction nucleotides: 8. DNA of the CDR3: TGCAGCGGCCGAAAGACAGGGAACGAGCAGTACTTC. Protein: CSGRKTGNEQYF.